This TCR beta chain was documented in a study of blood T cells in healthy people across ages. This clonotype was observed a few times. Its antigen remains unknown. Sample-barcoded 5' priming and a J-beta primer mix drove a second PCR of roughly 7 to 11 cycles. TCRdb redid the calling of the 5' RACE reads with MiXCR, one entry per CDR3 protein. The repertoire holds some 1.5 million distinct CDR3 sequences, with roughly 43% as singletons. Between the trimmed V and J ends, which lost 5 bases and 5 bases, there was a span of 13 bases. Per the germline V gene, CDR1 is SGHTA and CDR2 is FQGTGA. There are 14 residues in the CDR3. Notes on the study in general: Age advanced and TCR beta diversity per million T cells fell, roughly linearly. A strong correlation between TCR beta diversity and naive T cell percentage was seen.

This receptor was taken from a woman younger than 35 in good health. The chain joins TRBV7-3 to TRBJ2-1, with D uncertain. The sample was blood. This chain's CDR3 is CASSLRVGDNEQFF. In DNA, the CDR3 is TGTGCCAGCAGCCTTCGGGTAGGAGACAATGAGCAGTTCTTC.